A single sample is the source of the 26 T cell receptor beta chains below, sequenced in a study of shared clonotypes between healthy human individuals. Sequencing was performed with immunoSEQ multiplex PCR; in TCRdb, only in-frame clones are kept and a portion is missing. There are 2 million to 2.5 million clones in the sample; around 95% occur only once, and approximately 0.13% lies in the top ten. Sample: naive CD4+ T cells sorted from blood. Subset in this sample: CD45RA+ positively selected. These receptors originate from a man between 18 and 29 years old in good health.

The chain links TRBV6-5 to TRBJ2-7; weak D call: TRBD1 (6 bases). From germline, CDR1 is MNHEY and CDR2 SVGAGI. With 4 bases removed from V and 0 bases from J, the gap between germline ends came to 10 bases. The CDR3 totals 14 residues. The CDR3 DNA follows: TGTGCCAGCAGTTTAGGGGGTAGCTCCTACGAGCAGTACTTC. Its protein product is CASSLGGSSYEQYF.

This chain connects TRBV5-1 to TRBJ1-2; TRBD1 agrees at 8 bases. The junction had 1 base not matched to a gene; V was cut back by 1 base and J by 8 bases. Germline lookup yields CDR1 SGHRS and CDR2 YFSETQ. This CDR3 is built from 12 residues. CDR3 in amino acids: CASSLQGAGYTF. The CDR3 nucleotides are TGCGCCAGCAGCTTGCAGGGGGCCGGCTACACCTTC. The full variable domain, completed using reference TRBV5-1 and TRBJ1-2, is KAGVTQTPRYLIKTRGQQVTLSCSPISGHRSVSWYQQTPGQGLQFLFEYFSETQRNKGNFPGRFSGRQFSNSRSEMNVSTLELGDSALYLCASSLQGAGYTFGSGTRLTVV.

The genes are TRBV7-8 and TRBJ1-5, with a weak D call TRBD1 (5 bases). The CDR3 length is 16 residues. CDR1 and CDR2 from the germline V gene are SGHVS and FQNEAQ. Trimming left V 5 bases short and J 4 bases short, with 18 bases between. CDR3 amino acids: CASSMTGRGWNQPQHF. CDR3 bases: TGTGCCAGCAGCATGACGGGACGTGGGTGGAATCAGCCCCAGCATTTT.

V and J are TRBV27 and TRBJ2-1; D may be TRBD1 (5 bases). CDR3 length equals 14 residues. Germline V CDR1 and CDR2: MNHEY, SMNVEV (reference sequence). Trimming took 6 bases from V and 4 from J, leaving 13 bases between them. Written as DNA, the CDR3 is TGTGCCAGCAGCCGATACTCAGGGTACAATGAGCAGTTCTTC. Protein product: CASSRYSGYNEQFF.

In DNA form, the CDR3 reads TGTGCCAGCAGTGACACCGGGACAGAAAGCACAGATACGCAGTATTTT. Its protein is CASSDTGTESTDTQYF. This sequence joins TRBV25-1 and TRBJ2-3; 7 positions agree with TRBD1. The CDR3 sequence is 16 residues long. Germline V gene sequence: CDR1 MGHDK, CDR2 SYGVNS. The V segment lost 3 bases and the J segment 0 bases; nucleotides outside the gene matches: 6.

Points on this clone: At the DNA level, this CDR3 is encoded by other sequences in the same sample as well. The V call is TRBV5-6, the J call TRBJ2-7; D remains ambiguous. V was clipped by 1 base and J by 4 bases, with 6 bases between them. The CDR3 consists of 12 residues. Germline CDR1 reads SGHDT; CDR2 reads YYEEEE. CDR3 sequence reads: CASSLTGYEQYF. The CDR3 DNA follows: TGTGCCAGCAGCTTGACGGGTTACGAGCAGTACTTC.

J is TRBJ2-7 and V is TRBV7-9; tentatively, D is TRBD1 (6 bases). Trimming cost V 5 bases and J 3 bases, with 14 bases left between them. The CDR3 totals 14 residues. Germline loops: CDR1 SEHNR, CDR2 FQNEAQ (reference sequence). The CDR3 reads CASSHAGDNYEQYF. Here the CDR3 DNA reads TGTGCCAGCAGCCATGCAGGGGACAACTACGAGCAGTACTTC.

The V gene is TRBV10-3, the J gene TRBJ1-3; D gene uncertain. CDR1 ENHRY and CDR2 SYGVKD come from the germline V gene. The CDR3 is 15 residues long. Trimming cost V 10 bases and J 0 bases, with 16 bases left between them. The CDR3 reads CATNLGDTSGNTIYF. CDR3 in DNA: TGTGCCACCAACCTGGGCGATACCTCTGGAAACACCATATATTTT.

The genes are TRBV7-2 and TRBJ1-6; D gene ambiguous. Trimming pared 2 bases from V and 9 bases from J, leaving 11 bases between. The CDR3 totals 14 residues. Germline assignment: CDR1 SGHTA and CDR2 FQGNSA. In nucleotides, the CDR3 is TGTGCCAGCAGCTTAAAAGGGCATCGTTCACCCCTCCACTTT. Encoded protein: CASSLKGHRSPLHF. Looking up the rest from reference TRBV7-2 and TRBJ1-6 gives the full variable domain: GAGVSQSPSNKVTEKGKDVELRCDPISGHTALYWYRQSLGQGLEFLIYFQGNSAPDKSGLPSDRFSAERTGGSVSTLTIQRTQQEDSAVYLCASSLKGHRSPLHFGNGTRLTVT.

The table lists this clone with a count of one. V usage is TRBV10-3 and J usage is TRBJ1-2; maybe TRBD1 (6 bases). This CDR3 region has 12 residues. CDR1 ENHRY and CDR2 SYGVKD come from the germline V gene. V gave up 6 bases and J gave up 3 bases, with 8 bases separating them. CDR3 coding DNA: TGTGCCATCAGCCGGACAGACTATGGCTACACCTTC. Translation: CAISRTDYGYTF.

This chain uses TRBV18 with TRBJ2-7; tentatively, D is TRBD1 or TRBD2 (5 bases each). CDR3 length: 13 amino acids. The V end lost 3 bases, the J end lost 7 bases, and 13 bases lay between the germline ends. Germline V gene sequence: CDR1 KGHSH, CDR2 LQKENI. The CDR3: CASSPGPQREQYF. The CDR3 DNA follows: TGTGCCAGCTCACCGGGACCCCAGCGGGAGCAGTACTTC.

The chain links TRBV1 to TRBJ1-1; TRBD1, the table's D call, was not compared with the DNA. TRBV1 is listed as a pseudogene. The CDR3 covers 15 residues. CDR3 sequence (DNA): TGCACCAGCAGCCCCCCAGGGGGCTTTAGGACTGAAGCTTTCTTT. Amino acid sequence: CTSSPPGGFRTEAFF.

The genes are TRBV10-3 and TRBJ2-1; 7 nucleotides agree with TRBD2. Germline trimming cut 4 bases from V and 5 bases from J; bases unmatched to any gene: 11. Germline assignment: CDR1 ENHRY and CDR2 SYGVKD. The CDR3 runs 16 residues. This chain's CDR3 is CAISGLGAGVNNEQFF. CDR3 in DNA: TGTGCCATCAGTGGGCTAGGGGCGGGAGTCAACAATGAGCAGTTCTTC.

This clone was found a few times. The chain uses TRBV9 and TRBJ1-1, with D uncertain. Trimming took 4 bases from V and 0 from J, leaving 13 bases between them. Germline CDR1 reads SGDLS; CDR2 reads YYNGEE. The CDR3 length is 15 residues. The CDR3 DNA follows: TGTGCCAGCAGCCCTCGACACTACCTGAACACTGAAGCTTTCTTT. Translating it yields CASSPRHYLNTEAFF.

The chain carries TRBV27 and TRBJ1-4; D remains unclear. Germline lookup yields CDR1 MNHEY and CDR2 SMNVEV (reference sequence). The CDR3 length is 13 residues. V dropped 5 bases and J dropped 6 bases, with 10 bases sitting between them. CDR3 protein: CASSPRHDEKLFF. The CDR3 nucleotides are TGTGCCAGCAGTCCGCGACACGATGAAAAACTGTTTTTT.

This sequence joins TRBV6-6 and TRBJ2-5; 10 nucleotides agree with TRBD2. The junction had 11 bases not matched to a gene; V was cut back by 8 bases and J by 5 bases. CDR1 MNHNY and CDR2 SVGAGI come from the germline V gene (reference sequence). The CDR3 covers 15 residues. The CDR3: CASGPLAGVGETQYF. Here the CDR3 DNA reads TGTGCCAGCGGGCCCCTAGCGGGAGTGGGTGAGACCCAGTACTTC.

The V call is TRBV2, the J call TRBJ2-5; the D gene is possibly TRBD2 (7 bases). V was cut by 8 bases and J by 1 base, with 14 bases left in between. CDR1 and CDR2 from the germline V gene are SNHLY and FYNNEI. This CDR3 spans 14 amino acids. The CDR3 DNA sequence: TGTGCCAGCGGGAGGGAGGGGGGCCAAGAGACCCAGTACTTC. Its protein product is CASGREGGQETQYF.

V gene TRBV18 combines with J gene TRBJ2-3; D gene ambiguous. Per germline, CDR1 KGHSH and CDR2 LQKENI. The CDR3 totals 18 residues. Trimming took off 10 bases at V and 3 bases at J, with 29 bases between the two ends. The CDR3 DNA sequence: TGTGCCAACAACGAATGTCGTTTCGGGCAAGGATGGACAGATACGCAGTATTTT. This translates into CANNECRFGQGWTDTQYF. The whole variable domain, filled in from reference TRBV18 and TRBJ2-3, reads NAGVMQNPRHLVRRRGQEARLRCSPMKGHSHVYWYRQLPEEGLKFMVYLQKENIIDESGMPKERFSAEFPKEGPSILRIQQVVRGDSAAYFCANNECRFGQGWTDTQYFGPGTRLTVL.

This chain connects TRBV12-5 to TRBJ2-1; 9 nucleotides line up with TRBD2. The CDR3 runs to 18 residues. The junction had 12 bases not matched to a gene; V was cut back by 0 bases and J by 6 bases. Germline CDR1 and CDR2: LGHNT and FRNRAP. CDR3: CASGLVLGSGRVRNEQFF. In DNA, the CDR3 is TGTGCTAGTGGTTTGGTACTGGGTAGCGGGAGAGTTCGCAATGAGCAGTTCTTC.

The CDR3 loop reads CAWSLLTGGTEAFF. The CDR3 DNA sequence: TGTGCCTGGAGTCTATTGACAGGGGGCACCGAAGCTTTCTTT. The chain recombines TRBV30 with TRBJ1-1, with TRBD1 matching 10 bases. This CDR3 is built from 14 residues. Unmatched junction bases numbered 8, after V lost 2 bases and J lost 8 bases. Germline CDR1 reads GTSNPN; CDR2 reads SVGIG (reference sequence).

This chain links TRBV2 with TRBJ2-5, with unresolved D. This CDR3 has 12 residues. Germline V CDR1 and CDR2: SNHLY, FYNNEI. V lost 5 bases, J lost 1 base, and 5 bases lay in between. CDR3 sequence: CASSLFQETQYF. The CDR3 nucleotides are TGTGCCAGCAGTCTCTTCCAAGAGACCCAGTACTTC. The full variable domain, its missing parts supplied by reference TRBV2 and TRBJ2-5, is EPEVTQTPSHQVTQMGQEVILRCVPISNHLYFYWYRQILGQKVEFLVSFYNNEISEKSEIFDDQFSVERPDGSNFTLKIRSTKLEDSAMYFCASSLFQETQYFGPGTRLLVL.

The rearrangement uses TRBV4-3 and TRBJ2-1; D is perhaps TRBD2 (5 bases). The V gene lost 2 bases and the J gene lost 3 bases, with 14 bases spanning the gap. The germline V gene encodes CDR1 LGHNA and CDR2 YSLEER. The CDR3 totals 16 residues. The CDR3 protein is CASSQTRGLIYNEQFF. The CDR3, as DNA: TGCGCCAGCAGCCAAACCAGAGGGTTAATCTACAATGAGCAGTTCTTC.

The chain has TRBV6-5 and TRBJ1-1; the match to TRBD1 covers 9 bases. CDR3 length: 13 residues. Per the germline V gene, CDR1 is MNHEY and CDR2 is SVGAGI. After removal of 6 bases from V and 8 bases from J, the junction contained 7 bases not matched to a gene. The CDR3 is CASSRGQGLEAFF. In DNA form, the CDR3 reads TGTGCCAGCAGCCGAGGACAGGGGCTCGAAGCTTTCTTT.

This rearrangement joins TRBV28 to TRBJ2-3; no clear D gene. CDR1 is MDHEN and CDR2 is SYDVKM in the germline V gene. The CDR3 sequence is 14 residues long. V was pared by 3 bases and J by 3 bases, with 10 bases between. For the CDR3, the DNA is TGTGCCAGCAGTTTGTTGGCGCTTACAGATACGCAGTATTTT. Protein sequence: CASSLLALTDTQYF.

The chain links TRBV19 to TRBJ1-6; TRBD1 agrees at 9 bases. The germline V gene has CDR1 LNHDA and CDR2 SQIVND (reference sequence). The length of the CDR3 is 14 residues. J gave up 10 bases and V 5 bases, and 6 bases lay outside the gene matches. CDR3 coding DNA: TGTGCCAGTAGTTCGACAGGGGGGCAATCACCCCTCCACTTT. This encodes CASSSTGGQSPLHF.

V and J are TRBV7-2 and TRBJ2-1; 8 positions agree with TRBD2. The CDR3 extends over 16 amino acids. The V segment lost 2 bases and the J segment 9 bases; nucleotides outside the gene matches: 12. The germline CDR1 and CDR2 sequences are SGHTA and FQGNSA. This CDR3 is CASSLSQASGRLEQFF. CDR3 sequence (DNA): TGTGCCAGCAGCTTAAGTCAAGCTAGCGGGCGCCTTGAGCAGTTCTTC.